What follows are 23 T cell receptor beta chains derived from one specimen sequenced in a study of T cell responses to AZD1222 COVID-19 vaccine. The method was immunoSEQ multiplex PCR; TCRdb's version includes in-frame clones alone and lacks a portion of them. The table shows approximately 150,000 clones, with roughly 89% occurring only once. The sequenced sample was peripheral blood, obtained 28 days after the second AZD1222 dose. Every receptor here comes from an adult who received the AZD1222 COVID-19 vaccine.

The V gene is TRBV6-5, the J gene TRBJ1-2; D gene uncertain. Germline V gives CDR1 MNHEY, CDR2 SVGAGI. V shed 6 bases and J shed 3 bases, with 17 bases lying between them. The CDR3 covers 15 residues. The CDR3 DNA reads as TGTGCCAGCAGCCTCTACCGAGACGTGGACTATGGCTACACCTTC. Translated, it gives CASSLYRDVDYGYTF.

This clone came up once. J is TRBJ2-1 and V is TRBV7-6; TRBD2 agrees at 11 bases. Germline CDR1 reads SGHVS; CDR2 reads FNYEAQ. The CDR3 totals 16 residues. V shed 5 bases and J 4 bases; nucleotides not matched to a gene: 7. CDR3 sequence: CASSPLAGGKYNEQFF. The DNA for the CDR3 is TGTGCCAGCAGCCCGCTAGCGGGGGGCAAATACAATGAGCAGTTCTTC. The full variable domain, with the rest looked up from reference TRBV7-6 and TRBJ2-1, is GAGVSQSPRYKVTKRGQDVALRCDPISGHVSLYWYRQALGQGPEFLTYFNYEAQQDKSGLPNDRFSAERPEGSISTLTIQRTEQRDSAMYRCASSPLAGGKYNEQFFGPGTRLTVL.

The CDR3 nucleotides are TGCGCCAGCAGCCATCACGGGGATAGCGGGGGGGCCGTAGATACGCAGTATTTT. Protein: CASSHHGDSGGAVDTQYF. The chain couples TRBV4-3 to TRBJ2-3, with TRBD2 matching 11 bases. In germline, CDR1 is LGHNA, CDR2 YSLEER. The CDR3 spans 18 residues. V dropped 3 bases and J dropped 5; count of bases not matched to a gene: 13.

The chain uses TRBV5-1 and TRBJ1-2; D possibly corresponds to TRBD1 (6 bases). The CDR3 sequence is 13 residues long. V lost 5 bases and J 5 bases, leaving 13 bases between the germline ends. The germline gives CDR1 SGHRS, CDR2 YFSETQ. CDR3 DNA sequence: TGCGCCAGCAGTTCTGGGGGGCGTTATGGCTACACCTTC. The encoded protein is CASSSGGRYGYTF.

This clone was observed a handful of times. This chain uses TRBV5-4 with TRBJ1-2; 9 bases match TRBD1. The germline V gene has CDR1 SGHNT and CDR2 YYREEE (reference sequence). The V segment lost 0 bases and the J segment 8 bases; nucleotides outside the gene matches: 8. The length of the CDR3 is 15 residues. The CDR3 loop reads CASSLGPRDRVGYTF. In DNA form, the CDR3 reads TGTGCCAGCAGCTTGGGCCCTCGGGACAGGGTAGGCTACACCTTC. The complete variable domain, with remaining parts taken from reference TRBV5-4 and TRBJ1-2, reads ETGVTQSPTHLIKTRGQQVTLRCSSQSGHNTVSWYQQALGQGPQFIFQYYREEENGRGNFPPRFSGLQFPNYSSELNVNALELDDSALYLCASSLGPRDRVGYTFGSGTRLTVV.

V is TRBV6-6 and J is TRBJ2-7, with 7 bases lining up with TRBD1. The CDR3 loop spans 12 amino acids. CDR1 and CDR2 from the germline V gene are MNHNY and SVGAGI (reference sequence). The junction had 4 bases not matched to a gene; V was cut back by 5 bases and J by 6 bases. The CDR3 loop is CASSPPGGEQYF. CDR3 sequence (DNA): TGTGCCAGCAGTCCCCCAGGGGGCGAGCAGTACTTC.

The chain employs TRBV7-2 and TRBJ2-7; no clear D. V lost 4 bases to trimming and J lost 0 bases, with 7 bases between them. Looked up from germline, CDR1 is SGHTA and CDR2 is FQGNSA. The CDR3 is 13 residues long. The CDR3 nucleotides are TGTGCCAGCAGCTGGGGTTTCTCCTACGAGCAGTACTTC. Protein: CASSWGFSYEQYF.

This CDR3 is CASSQEVQETQYF. CDR3 bases: TGTGCCAGCAGTCAGGAGGTCCAAGAGACCCAGTACTTC. The V call is TRBV2, the J call TRBJ2-5; perhaps TRBD2 as D (5 bases). Germline CDR1 is SNHLY and CDR2 is FYNNEI. The CDR3 sequence is 13 residues long. The V and J ends lost 5 bases and 1 base respectively, with 8 bases between them. Based on the CDR3 plus reference TRBV2 and TRBJ2-5, the full variable domain is EPEVTQTPSHQVTQMGQEVILRCVPISNHLYFYWYRQILGQKVEFLVSFYNNEISEKSEIFDDQFSVERPDGSNFTLKIRSTKLEDSAMYFCASSQEVQETQYFGPGTRLLVL.

V is TRBV18 and J is TRBJ2-7, with TRBD1 as a possible D gene (5 bases). The V gene lost 4 bases and the J gene lost 6 bases, with 10 bases spanning the gap. Germline lookup yields CDR1 KGHSH and CDR2 LQKENI. CDR3 size: 12 residues. The CDR3 region is CASSQGPPEQYF. CDR3 coding DNA: TGTGCCAGCTCACAGGGGCCCCCCGAGCAGTACTTC.

The chain links TRBV7-8 to TRBJ2-3; weak D call: TRBD1 (5 bases). From germline, CDR1 is SGHVS and CDR2 FQNEAQ. V dropped 5 bases and J dropped 3 bases, with 15 bases sitting between them. The CDR3 totals 15 residues. The CDR3 sequence: CASSAPRADTDTQYF. In DNA form, the CDR3 reads TGTGCCAGCAGCGCCCCCAGGGCGGATACAGATACGCAGTATTTT.

The CDR3 nucleotides read TGTGCCAGCAGCCAGCCCCCCATAGGGAGCACAGATACGCAGTATTTT. Amino acids: CASSQPPIGSTDTQYF. The rearrangement links TRBV4-2 to TRBJ2-3; D remains ambiguous. Trimming took off 3 bases at V and 0 bases at J, with 13 bases between the two ends. This CDR3 spans 16 amino acids. Germline values: CDR1 LGHNA, CDR2 YNFKEQ.

This rearrangement joins TRBV21-1 to TRBJ1-3; TRBD1, the D gene given by the table, was not confirmed from the DNA. TRBV21-1 is flagged as a pseudogene. The CDR3 extends over 19 amino acids. As DNA, the CDR3 is TGTGCCAGCAGCAAAGGTGGGACAGTGAACCCCAGGTCTGGAAACACCATATATTTT. It translates to CASSKGGTVNPRSGNTIYF.

The chain has TRBV10-1 and TRBJ2-1; D may be TRBD1 or TRBD2 (6 bases each). V lost 4 bases and J lost 4, with 14 bases in between. CDR1 is WNHNN and CDR2 is SYGVQD in the germline V gene (reference sequence). The CDR3 loop spans 15 amino acids. The CDR3 nucleotides read TGCGCCAGCAGTGCGGGGGACACGATTTACAATGAGCAGTTCTTC. It yields the protein CASSAGDTIYNEQFF.

The chain has TRBV3-1 (or the pseudogene TRBV3-2) and TRBJ1-2, with D unclear. The germline V and J ends were trimmed by 1 base and 9 bases, with 6 bases remaining between them. The germline gives CDR1 LGHDT, CDR2 YNNKEL (reference sequence). The length of the CDR3 is 11 residues. The CDR3 reads CASSQVWSYTF. The CDR3, as DNA: TGTGCCAGCAGCCAAGTGTGGAGCTACACCTTC.

The V and J genes are TRBV5-1 and TRBJ1-3, with 7 bases matching TRBD1. The V and J ends lost 0 bases and 2 bases, in that order; junction bases with no gene match: 2. The length of the CDR3 is 15 residues. In germline, CDR1 is SGHRS, CDR2 YFSETQ. Here the CDR3 reads CASSLDRGAGNTIYF. CDR3 bases: TGCGCCAGCAGCTTGGACAGGGGAGCTGGAAACACCATATATTTT.

The V call is TRBV6-5, the J call TRBJ1-2, with 12 nucleotides matching TRBD1. This CDR3 has 14 residues. Germline assignment: CDR1 MNHEY and CDR2 SVGAGI. V shed 6 bases and J 5 bases; nucleotides not matched to a gene: 4. The CDR3 DNA follows: TGTGCCAGCAGCTGGGACAGGGGGCGATATGGCTACACCTTC. Translated, it gives CASSWDRGRYGYTF.

The rearrangement uses TRBV7-2 and TRBJ1-4; 10 positions match TRBD1. The CDR3 spans 15 residues. The V gene end was trimmed by 4 bases and the J gene end by 6 bases; junction bases not matched to a gene: 5. Germline V gene sequence: CDR1 SGHTA, CDR2 FQGNSA. The CDR3 DNA sequence: TGTGCCAGCAGCTCGCCGGGACAGGGGCATGAAAAACTGTTTTTT. Translation: CASSSPGQGHEKLFF.

The V gene is TRBV19, the J gene TRBJ1-6; D is possibly TRBD1 (6 bases). The CDR3 covers 16 residues. Trimming cost V 4 bases and J 7 bases, with 17 bases left between them. The germline CDR1 and CDR2 sequences are LNHDA and SQIVND (reference sequence). CDR3: CASSSPPGQSNSPLHF. As DNA, the CDR3 is TGTGCCAGTAGTAGCCCTCCTGGACAGTCAAATTCACCCCTCCACTTT.

The chain is built from TRBV5-1 and TRBJ1-2; D unclear. CDR3 size: 15 residues. CDR1 is SGHRS, CDR2 YFSETQ, per germline. V was cut by 2 bases and J by 0 bases, with 11 bases left in between. CDR3 in amino acids: CASSLAMRANYGYTF. The CDR3 DNA reads TGCGCCAGCAGCTTAGCCATGAGAGCTAACTATGGCTACACCTTC.

The V and J genes are TRBV19 and TRBJ2-7, with 12 bases aligning to TRBD2. V was pared by 8 bases and J by 3 bases, with 5 bases of the junction left unmatched. Germline values: CDR1 LNHDA, CDR2 SQIVND (reference sequence). This CDR3 has 14 amino acids. The CDR3 nucleotides read TGTGCCAGTGCGGGGACTAGCGGGTTCTACGAGCAGTACTTC. It specifies CASAGTSGFYEQYF.

This clone occurred a few times. V is TRBV30 and J is TRBJ1-3; D gene uncertain. The CDR3 runs 13 residues. Germline values: CDR1 GTSNPN, CDR2 SVGIG (reference sequence). The V end was cut by 0 bases, the J end by 2 bases, with 5 bases between. CDR3 protein: CAWSVQTGNTIYF. The CDR3 DNA sequence: TGTGCCTGGAGTGTACAGACTGGAAACACCATATATTTT.

V is TRBV5-1 and J is TRBJ1-1; 7 positions agree with TRBD1. The germline CDR1 and CDR2 sequences are SGHRS and YFSETQ. The CDR3 is 17 residues long. V dropped 4 bases and J dropped 1; count of bases not matched to a gene: 13. Written as DNA, the CDR3 is TGCGCCAGCAGCCTCCGCCCGGGTGGGACAGCGAACACTGAAGCTTTCTTT. Protein sequence: CASSLRPGGTANTEAFF.

This clone was seen just once. The V and J genes are TRBV9 and TRBJ2-7; TRBD2 matches at 11 bases. The CDR3 sequence is 16 residues long. Germline CDR1 SGDLS, CDR2 YYNGEE. With V trimmed by 0 bases and J by 2 bases, 4 bases remained unmatched. CDR3 residues: CASSVAGTSGTYEQYF. In DNA, the CDR3 is TGTGCCAGCAGCGTAGCCGGGACTAGCGGAACCTACGAGCAGTACTTC. The full variable domain, in which reference TRBV9 and TRBJ2-7 provide the parts outside the CDR3, is DSGVTQTPKHLITATGQRVTLRCSPRSGDLSVYWYQQSLDQGLQFLIQYYNGEERAKGNILERFSAQQFPDLHSELNLSSLELGDSALYFCASSVAGTSGTYEQYFGPGTRLTVT.